The 13 T cell receptor beta chains below were found in one sample sequenced in a study of CD8 T cells in Susac syndrome. Random hexamers were used to reverse transcribe an amount of roughly 0.5 to 1 ug RNA. TCRdb ran MiXCR on the immunoSEQ multiplex PCR reads and lists one entry per CDR3 protein. The sample yields about 290,000 distinct CDR3 sequences, approximately 90% seen once. The source material was CD8+ T cells from PBMCs. These receptors all come from a human donor with multiple sclerosis.

V and J are TRBV13 and TRBJ2-6; no clear D. Germline loops: CDR1 PRHDT, CDR2 FYEKMQ (reference sequence). The ends were cut back, 1 base at V and 1 base at J, with 5 bases in the middle. This CDR3 region has 15 residues. CDR3 in DNA: TGTGCCAGCAGCTTAGATCTTTCTGGGGCCAACGTCCTGACTTTC. The encoded protein is CASSLDLSGANVLTF.

This clonotype has a single count. The chain combines TRBV28 with TRBJ2-5; TRBD1 aligns across 7 bases. Trimming at V came to 7 bases and at J to 2 bases, leaving 10 bases not matched to a gene. This CDR3 contains 15 residues. From germline, CDR1 is MDHEN and CDR2 SYDVKM. CDR3 residues: CASNPSWDSQETQYF. CDR3 DNA: TGTGCCAGCAACCCGTCTTGGGACAGTCAAGAGACCCAGTACTTC. Filled out from reference TRBV28 and TRBJ2-5, the complete variable domain reads DVKVTQSSRYLVKRTGEKVFLECVQDMDHENMFWYRQDPGLGLRLIYFSYDVKMKEKGDIPEGYSVSREKKERFSLILESASTNQTSMYLCASNPSWDSQETQYFGPGTRLLVL.

The V and J genes are TRBV4-2 and TRBJ2-5, with D perhaps assigned TRBD1 or TRBD2 (5 bases each). Trimming left V 0 bases short and J 2 bases short, with 10 bases between. The CDR3 is 15 amino acids. CDR1 and CDR2 (germline): LGHNA, YNFKEQ. CDR3 residues: CASSQEGTSQETQYF. CDR3 nucleotides: TGTGCCAGCAGCCAAGAGGGGACCTCACAAGAGACCCAGTACTTC.

The V gene is TRBV3-1, the J gene TRBJ2-1; D remains ambiguous. CDR1 and CDR2 (germline): LGHDT, YNNKEL (reference sequence). Between the trimmed V and J ends, which lost 1 base and 3 bases, there was a span of 10 bases. The CDR3 covers 15 residues. The CDR3 loop is CASSQVELGYNEQFF. In nucleotides, the CDR3 is TGTGCCAGCAGCCAAGTTGAGCTCGGCTACAATGAGCAGTTCTTC.

The V gene is TRBV15, the J gene TRBJ2-7, with 8 nucleotides matching TRBD1. This CDR3 contains 14 residues. Per the germline V gene, CDR1 is LNHNV and CDR2 is YYDKDF (reference sequence). Trimming removed 3 bases from V and 4 bases from J; junction bases left unmatched: 5. DNA for the CDR3: TGTGCCACCAGCAGCGGGACAGGAATTTACGAGCAGTACTTC. Translated: CATSSGTGIYEQYF.

The rearrangement links TRBV29-1 to TRBJ2-7; possibly TRBD1 for D (5 bases). The V gene's germline CDR1 is SQVTM and CDR2 ANQGSEA. V gave up 2 bases and J gave up 4 bases, with 18 bases separating them. The length of the CDR3 is 15 residues. As DNA, the CDR3 is TGCAGCGTTGAATTTACAGGTCAGAATGGATACGAGCAGTACTTC. Its translation is CSVEFTGQNGYEQYF.

V and J are TRBV9 and TRBJ2-3; D is unresolved. The germline CDR1 and CDR2 sequences are SGDLS and YYNGEE. The CDR3 is made up of 13 amino acids. Trimming stripped 4 bases from V and 11 bases from J, with 17 bases between. CDR3 bases: TGTGCCAGCAGCCCCAGTCGAGCCCCTCGGCAGTATTTT. This codes for CASSPSRAPRQYF. Full variable domain (rest looked up from reference TRBV9 and TRBJ2-3): DSGVTQTPKHLITATGQRVTLRCSPRSGDLSVYWYQQSLDQGLQFLIQYYNGEERAKGNILERFSAQQFPDLHSELNLSSLELGDSALYFCASSPSRAPRQYFGPGTRLTVL.

The V and J genes are TRBV6-5 and TRBJ1-2, with D unresolved. The V end was cut by 8 bases, the J end by 4 bases, with 11 bases between. Germline V gives CDR1 MNHEY, CDR2 SVGAGI. CDR3 length equals 12 residues. The CDR3 here is CASRGFSYGYTF. CDR3 in DNA: TGTGCCAGCCGTGGTTTTAGCTATGGCTACACCTTC.

The DNA for the CDR3 is TGCAGTGCTCCCCTACCGGGGGGACAGGGGGTACACGAGCAGTACTTC. Translation gives CSAPLPGGQGVHEQYF. The V and J genes are TRBV20-1 and TRBJ2-7; 11 nucleotides agree with TRBD1. CDR3 size: 16 residues. The trim removed 5 bases at V and 5 bases at J, leaving 14 bases unmatched. CDR1 is DFQATT and CDR2 is SNEGSKA in the germline V gene (reference sequence).

This clonotype was detected only a few times. The chain joins TRBV2 to TRBJ2-5; no clear D gene. The germline V gene encodes CDR1 SNHLY and CDR2 FYNNEI. Trimming stripped 7 bases from V and 3 bases from J, with 9 bases between. This CDR3 spans 12 amino acids. Written as DNA, the CDR3 is TGTGCCAGCATGGGCAGCGAAGAGACCCAGTACTTC. Translation gives CASMGSEETQYF.

The chain links TRBV2 to TRBJ2-3, with 11 nucleotides matching TRBD2. Trimming at V came to 5 bases and at J to 4 bases, leaving 5 bases not matched to a gene. CDR3 length: 15 amino acids. Germline V gives CDR1 SNHLY, CDR2 FYNNEI. CDR3 bases: TGTGCCAGCAGTCAAACTAGCGGGGGCGCAGATACGCAGTATTTT. Encoded protein: CASSQTSGGADTQYF.

This chain links TRBV9 with TRBJ2-3; TRBD2 aligns across 7 bases. Germline assignment: CDR1 SGDLS and CDR2 YYNGEE. V lost 0 bases to trimming and J lost 5 bases; unmatched junction nucleotides: 6. This CDR3 spans 15 amino acids. The CDR3 reads CASSVGGSGIDTQYF. The CDR3 coding sequence is TGTGCCAGCAGCGTAGGCGGGAGCGGTATAGATACGCAGTATTTT.

In its sample, this clonotype was seen once. V gene TRBV6-5 combines with J gene TRBJ2-7, with D possibly matching TRBD1 (5 bases). The V gene lost 5 bases and the J gene lost 6 bases, with 14 bases spanning the gap. The germline gives CDR1 MNHEY, CDR2 SVGAGI. The CDR3 runs 13 residues. The CDR3 nucleotides read TGTGCCAGCAGTCCGACTGAAAGGGGCGAGCAGTACTTC. As protein: CASSPTERGEQYF.